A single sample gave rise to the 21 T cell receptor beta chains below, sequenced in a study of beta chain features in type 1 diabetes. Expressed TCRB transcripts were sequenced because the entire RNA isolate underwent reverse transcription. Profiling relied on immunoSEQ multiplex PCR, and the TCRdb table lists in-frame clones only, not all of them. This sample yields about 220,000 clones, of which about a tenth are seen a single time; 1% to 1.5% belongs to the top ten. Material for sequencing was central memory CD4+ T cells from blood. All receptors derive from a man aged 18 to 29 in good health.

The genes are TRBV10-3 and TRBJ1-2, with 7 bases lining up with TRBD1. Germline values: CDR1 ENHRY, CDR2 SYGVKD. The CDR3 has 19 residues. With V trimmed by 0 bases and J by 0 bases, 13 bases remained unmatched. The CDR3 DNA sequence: TGTGCCATCAGTGAGTCGAACCCAGGGGGAATGGGAGCTAACTATGGCTACACCTTC. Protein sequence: CAISESNPGGMGANYGYTF.

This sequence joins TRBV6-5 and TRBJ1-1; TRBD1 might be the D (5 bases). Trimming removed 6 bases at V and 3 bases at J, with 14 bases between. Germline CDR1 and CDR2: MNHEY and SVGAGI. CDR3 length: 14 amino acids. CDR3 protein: CASRPLDSHTEAFF. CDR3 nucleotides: TGTGCCAGCAGACCTTTAGACAGCCACACTGAAGCTTTCTTT.

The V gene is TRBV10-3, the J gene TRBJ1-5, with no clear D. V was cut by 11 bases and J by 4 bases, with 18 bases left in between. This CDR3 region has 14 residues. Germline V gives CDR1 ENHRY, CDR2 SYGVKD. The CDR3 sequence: CASQSVQSNQPQHF. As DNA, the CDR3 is TGTGCCTCCCAATCAGTTCAGAGTAATCAGCCCCAGCATTTT.

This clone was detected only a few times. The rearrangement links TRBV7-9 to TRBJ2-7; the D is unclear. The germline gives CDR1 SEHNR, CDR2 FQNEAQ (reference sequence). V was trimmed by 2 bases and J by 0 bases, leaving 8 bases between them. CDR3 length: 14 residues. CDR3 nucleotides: TGTGCCAGCAGCTTATATCCGGGCTCCTACGAGCAGTACTTC. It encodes CASSLYPGSYEQYF.

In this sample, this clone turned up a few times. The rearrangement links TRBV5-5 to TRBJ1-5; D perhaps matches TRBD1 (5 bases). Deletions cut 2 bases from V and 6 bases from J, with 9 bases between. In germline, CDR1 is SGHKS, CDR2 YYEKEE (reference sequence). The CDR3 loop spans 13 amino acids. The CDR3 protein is CASSLNRGQPQHF. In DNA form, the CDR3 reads TGTGCCAGCAGCTTAAATAGGGGTCAGCCCCAGCATTTT.

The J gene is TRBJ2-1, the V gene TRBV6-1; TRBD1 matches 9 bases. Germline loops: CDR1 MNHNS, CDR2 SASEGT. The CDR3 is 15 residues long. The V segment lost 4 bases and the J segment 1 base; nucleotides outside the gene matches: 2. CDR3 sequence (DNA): TGTGCCAGCAGTGTGACAGGGGGATCCTACAATGAGCAGTTCTTC. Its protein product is CASSVTGGSYNEQFF.

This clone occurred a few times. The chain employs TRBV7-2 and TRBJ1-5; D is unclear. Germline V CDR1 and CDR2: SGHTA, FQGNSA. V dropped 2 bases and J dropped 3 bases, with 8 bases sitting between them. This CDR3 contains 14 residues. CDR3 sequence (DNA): TGTGCCAGCAGCTTACTGGGATTCAATCAGCCCCAGCATTTT. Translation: CASSLLGFNQPQHF.

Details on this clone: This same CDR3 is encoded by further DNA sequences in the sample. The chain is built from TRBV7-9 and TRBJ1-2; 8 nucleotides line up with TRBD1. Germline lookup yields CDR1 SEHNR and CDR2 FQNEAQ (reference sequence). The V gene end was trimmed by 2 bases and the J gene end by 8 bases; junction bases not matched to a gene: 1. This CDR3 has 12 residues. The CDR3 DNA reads TGTGCCAGCAGCTTAACAGGGGGAGGCTACACCTTC. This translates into CASSLTGGGYTF.

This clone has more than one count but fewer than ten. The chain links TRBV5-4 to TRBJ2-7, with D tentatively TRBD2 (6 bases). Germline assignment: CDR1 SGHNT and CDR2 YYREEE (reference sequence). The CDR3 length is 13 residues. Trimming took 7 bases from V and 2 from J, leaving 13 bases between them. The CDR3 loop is CASSGTFAYEQYF. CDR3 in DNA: TGTGCCAGCTCCGGGACTTTCGCCTACGAGCAGTACTTC.

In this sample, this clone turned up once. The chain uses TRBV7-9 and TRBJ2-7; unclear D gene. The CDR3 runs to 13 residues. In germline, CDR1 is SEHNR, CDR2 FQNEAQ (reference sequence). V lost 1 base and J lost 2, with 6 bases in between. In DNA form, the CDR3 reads TGTGCCAGCAGCTTAGAGGGCCCCTACGAGCAGTACTTC. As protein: CASSLEGPYEQYF.

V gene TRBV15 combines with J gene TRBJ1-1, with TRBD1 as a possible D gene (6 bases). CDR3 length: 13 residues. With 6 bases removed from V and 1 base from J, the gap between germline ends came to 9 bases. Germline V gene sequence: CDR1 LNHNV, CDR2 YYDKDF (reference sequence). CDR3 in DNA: TGTGCCACCAGTATACAGGGGAACACTGAAGCTTTCTTT. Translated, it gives CATSIQGNTEAFF.

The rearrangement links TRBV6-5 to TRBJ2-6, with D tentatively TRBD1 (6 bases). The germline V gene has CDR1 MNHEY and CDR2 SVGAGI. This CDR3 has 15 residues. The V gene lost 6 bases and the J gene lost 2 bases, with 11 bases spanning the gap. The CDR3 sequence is CASSATGTGANVLTF. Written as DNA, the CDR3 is TGTGCCAGCAGCGCTACAGGGACTGGGGCCAACGTCCTGACTTTC.

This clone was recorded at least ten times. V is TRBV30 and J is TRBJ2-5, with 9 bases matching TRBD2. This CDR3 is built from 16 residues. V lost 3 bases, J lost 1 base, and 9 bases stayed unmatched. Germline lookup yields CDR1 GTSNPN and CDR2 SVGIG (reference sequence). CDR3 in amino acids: CAWSLGGRVPQETQYF. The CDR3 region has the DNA TGTGCCTGGAGCCTAGGCGGGAGGGTCCCCCAAGAGACCCAGTACTTC.

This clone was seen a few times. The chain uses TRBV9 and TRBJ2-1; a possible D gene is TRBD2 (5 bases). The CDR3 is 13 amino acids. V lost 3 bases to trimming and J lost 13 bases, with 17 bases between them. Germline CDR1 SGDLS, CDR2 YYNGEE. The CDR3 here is CASSEDRLASQFF. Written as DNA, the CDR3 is TGTGCCAGCAGCGAGGATCGTCTAGCTTCCCAGTTCTTC.

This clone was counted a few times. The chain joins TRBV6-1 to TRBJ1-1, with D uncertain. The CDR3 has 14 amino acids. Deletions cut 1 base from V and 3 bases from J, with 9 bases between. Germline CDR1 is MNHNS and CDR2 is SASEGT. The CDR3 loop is CASSEGWPHTEAFF. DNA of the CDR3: TGTGCCAGCAGTGAAGGGTGGCCGCACACTGAAGCTTTCTTT.

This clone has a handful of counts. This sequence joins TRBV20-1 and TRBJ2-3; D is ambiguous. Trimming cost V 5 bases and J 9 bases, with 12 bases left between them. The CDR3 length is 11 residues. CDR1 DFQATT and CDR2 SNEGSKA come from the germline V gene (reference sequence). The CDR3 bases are TGCAGTGCTTTTAACCCCGAGACGCAGTATTTT. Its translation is CSAFNPETQYF.

In nucleotides, the CDR3 is TGTGCCAGCAGCTTAGGGCAGCGCTACAACTATGGCTACACCTTC. Residues: CASSLGQRYNYGYTF. The chain has TRBV7-9 and TRBJ1-2; no definite D call. V dropped 1 base and J dropped 2 bases, with 11 bases sitting between them. The CDR3 runs 15 residues. The V gene's germline CDR1 is SEHNR and CDR2 FQNEAQ (reference sequence).

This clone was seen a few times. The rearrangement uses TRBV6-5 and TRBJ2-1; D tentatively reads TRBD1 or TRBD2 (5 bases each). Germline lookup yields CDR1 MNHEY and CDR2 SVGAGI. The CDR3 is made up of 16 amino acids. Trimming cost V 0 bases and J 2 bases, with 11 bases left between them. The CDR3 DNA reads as TGTGCCAGCAGTTACTCGGGGCCTAGCCCCTACAATGAGCAGTTCTTC. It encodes CASSYSGPSPYNEQFF.

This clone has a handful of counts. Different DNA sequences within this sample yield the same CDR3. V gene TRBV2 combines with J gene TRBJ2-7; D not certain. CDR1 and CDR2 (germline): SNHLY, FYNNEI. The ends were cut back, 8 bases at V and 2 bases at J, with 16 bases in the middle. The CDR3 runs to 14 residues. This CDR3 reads CASSEQGQPYEQYF. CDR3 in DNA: TGTGCCAGCTCTGAGCAAGGGCAGCCCTACGAGCAGTACTTC.

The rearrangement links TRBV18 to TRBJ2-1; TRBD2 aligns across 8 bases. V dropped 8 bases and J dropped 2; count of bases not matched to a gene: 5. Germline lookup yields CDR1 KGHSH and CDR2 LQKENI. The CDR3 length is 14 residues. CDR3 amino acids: CASAPGLAYNEQFF. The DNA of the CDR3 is TGTGCCAGCGCTCCGGGACTAGCCTACAATGAGCAGTTCTTC.

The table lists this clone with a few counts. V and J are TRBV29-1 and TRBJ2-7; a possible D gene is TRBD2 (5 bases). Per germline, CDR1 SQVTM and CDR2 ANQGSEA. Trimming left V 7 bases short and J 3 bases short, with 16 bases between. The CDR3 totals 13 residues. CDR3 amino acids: CSALRTGNYEQYF. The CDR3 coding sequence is TGCAGCGCCCTGAGGACGGGGAACTACGAGCAGTACTTC.